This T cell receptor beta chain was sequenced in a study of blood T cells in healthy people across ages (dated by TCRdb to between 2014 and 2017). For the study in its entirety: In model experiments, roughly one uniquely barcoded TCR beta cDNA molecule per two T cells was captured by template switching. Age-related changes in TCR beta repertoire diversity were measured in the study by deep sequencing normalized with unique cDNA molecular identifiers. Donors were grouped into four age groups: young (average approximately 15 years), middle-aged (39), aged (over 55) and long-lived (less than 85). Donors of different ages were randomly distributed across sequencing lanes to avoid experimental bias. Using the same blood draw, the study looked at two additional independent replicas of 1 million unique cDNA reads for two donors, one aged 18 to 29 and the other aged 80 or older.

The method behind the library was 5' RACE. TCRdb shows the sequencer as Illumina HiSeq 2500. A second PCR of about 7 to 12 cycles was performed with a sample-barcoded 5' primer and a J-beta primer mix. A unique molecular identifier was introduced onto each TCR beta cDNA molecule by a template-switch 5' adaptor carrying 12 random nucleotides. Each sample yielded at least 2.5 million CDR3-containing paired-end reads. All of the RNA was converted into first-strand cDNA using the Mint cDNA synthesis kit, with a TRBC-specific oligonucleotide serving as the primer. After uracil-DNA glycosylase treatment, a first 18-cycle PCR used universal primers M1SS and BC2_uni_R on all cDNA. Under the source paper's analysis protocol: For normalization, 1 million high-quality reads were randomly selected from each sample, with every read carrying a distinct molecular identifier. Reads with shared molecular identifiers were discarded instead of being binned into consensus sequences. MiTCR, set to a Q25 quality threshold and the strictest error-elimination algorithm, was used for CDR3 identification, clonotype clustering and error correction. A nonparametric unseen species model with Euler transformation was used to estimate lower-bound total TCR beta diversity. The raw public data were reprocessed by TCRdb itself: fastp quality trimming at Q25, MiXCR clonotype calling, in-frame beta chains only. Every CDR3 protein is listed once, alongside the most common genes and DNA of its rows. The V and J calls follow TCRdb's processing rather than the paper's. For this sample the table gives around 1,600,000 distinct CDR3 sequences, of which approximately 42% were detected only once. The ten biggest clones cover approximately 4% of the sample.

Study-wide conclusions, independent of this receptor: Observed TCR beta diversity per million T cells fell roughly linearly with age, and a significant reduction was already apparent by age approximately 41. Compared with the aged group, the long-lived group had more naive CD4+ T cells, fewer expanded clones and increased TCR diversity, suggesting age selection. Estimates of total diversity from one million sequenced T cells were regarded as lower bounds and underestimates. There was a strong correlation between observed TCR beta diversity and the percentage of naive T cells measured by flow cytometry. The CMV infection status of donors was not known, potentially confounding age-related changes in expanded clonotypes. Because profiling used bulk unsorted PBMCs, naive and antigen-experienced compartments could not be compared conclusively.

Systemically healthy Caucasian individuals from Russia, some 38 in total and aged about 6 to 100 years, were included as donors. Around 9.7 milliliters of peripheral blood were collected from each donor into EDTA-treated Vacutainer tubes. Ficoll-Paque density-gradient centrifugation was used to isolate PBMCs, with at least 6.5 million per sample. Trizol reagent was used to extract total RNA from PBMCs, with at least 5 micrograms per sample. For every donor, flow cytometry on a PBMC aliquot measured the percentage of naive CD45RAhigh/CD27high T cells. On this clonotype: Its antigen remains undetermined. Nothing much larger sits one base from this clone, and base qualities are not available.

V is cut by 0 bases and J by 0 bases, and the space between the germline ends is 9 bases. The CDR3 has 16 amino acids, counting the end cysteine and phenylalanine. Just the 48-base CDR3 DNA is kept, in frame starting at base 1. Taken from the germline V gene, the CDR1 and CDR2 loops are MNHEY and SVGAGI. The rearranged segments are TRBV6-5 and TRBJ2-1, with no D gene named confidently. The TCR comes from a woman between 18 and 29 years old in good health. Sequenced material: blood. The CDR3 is CASSYSGARSYNEQFF. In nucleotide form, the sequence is TGTGCCAGCAGTTACTCCGGCGCCCGCTCCTACAATGAGCAGTTCTTC.